This is a list of T cell receptor beta chains from one sample in a study of blood T cells in healthy people across ages. TCRdb recomputed calls from the 5' RACE reads with MiXCR, one row per CDR3 protein. The table shows hundreds of thousands of distinct CDR3 sequences, with around a quarter occurring only once. These same records also appear under a second study, on T cells of mothers and their children.

Sequencing used blood. All receptors come from a boy younger than 10 in good health. The conserved cysteine and the conserved F or W are not part of the CDR3 here. The size of a clone is reported for some rows only, either as once, few or many, or as a class for expanded clones.

j_call: TRBJ1-6
v_call: TRBV20-1
clone_size: few
cdr3_aa: SARDANRRGSPLH

j_call: TRBJ1-1
v_call: TRBV6-5
clone_size: NA
cdr3_aa: ASRATARTTEAF

j_call: TRBJ2-5
v_call: TRBV7-2
clone_size: NA
cdr3_aa: ASSDLAGEGHRTTQY

j_call: TRBJ2-5
v_call: TRBV12-3/TRBV12-4
clone_size: few
cdr3_aa: ASSPPGTPCF

j_call: TRBJ2-7
v_call: TRBV20-1
clone_size: few
cdr3_aa: SAATGFRQY

j_call: TRBJ1-3
v_call: TRBV2
clone_size: NA
cdr3_aa: ASRRDGGNTIY

j_call: NA
v_call: TRBV2
clone_size: few
cdr3_aa: ASTTTGLAAYEQY

j_call: TRBJ1-2
v_call: TRBV20-1
clone_size: NA
cdr3_aa: SASPTGDVNYGYT

j_call: TRBJ1-6
v_call: TRBV14
clone_size: NA
cdr3_aa: ASSARRNNSPLH

j_call: TRBJ2-5
v_call: TRBV7-2
clone_size: NA
cdr3_aa: ASSYGIAGGLFQETQY

j_call: TRBJ2-1
v_call: TRBV20-1
clone_size: NA
cdr3_aa: SAFKRTDNEQF

j_call: TRBJ1-2
v_call: TRBV10-3
clone_size: NA
cdr3_aa: AISDPNLGTAYGYT

j_call: TRBJ2-1
v_call: TRBV5-1
clone_size: NA
cdr3_aa: ASSLGAALAGAFYNEQF

j_call: TRBJ2-7
v_call: TRBV12-3/TRBV12-4
clone_size: NA
cdr3_aa: ASSTPGTYEQY

j_call: TRBJ2-4
v_call: TRBV12-3/TRBV12-4
clone_size: few
cdr3_aa: ASGTGGADIQY

j_call: TRBJ2-3
v_call: TRBV7-3
clone_size: NA
cdr3_aa: ASSTTSGGAWGTDTQY

j_call: TRBJ2-5
v_call: TRBV7-6
clone_size: few
cdr3_aa: ASSQGPAETQY

j_call: TRBJ2-1
v_call: TRBV15
clone_size: NA
cdr3_aa: ATQLGLSSSYNEQF

j_call: TRBJ2-7
v_call: TRBV7-2
clone_size: few
cdr3_aa: ASSLTSGRNEQY

j_call: TRBJ1-5
v_call: TRBV10-3
clone_size: few
cdr3_aa: AISGTAYQPQH

j_call: TRBJ2-7
v_call: TRBV6-2/TRBV6-3
clone_size: few
cdr3_aa: ASSYWRPTYEQY

j_call: TRBJ2-3
v_call: TRBV14
clone_size: NA
cdr3_aa: ASSQVLGTDTQY

j_call: TRBJ2-3
v_call: TRBV7-2
clone_size: many
cdr3_aa: ASSGGSDTQY

j_call: TRBJ2-5
v_call: TRBV2
clone_size: many
cdr3_aa: ASSLTGTQETQY

j_call: TRBJ1-5
v_call: TRBV6-5
clone_size: NA
cdr3_aa: ASRAGGGNQPQH

j_call: TRBJ2-1
v_call: TRBV27
clone_size: NA
cdr3_aa: ASSAGYEQF

j_call: TRBJ2-2
v_call: TRBV6-5
clone_size: few
cdr3_aa: ASTPLTSGVTGELF

j_call: TRBJ2-7
v_call: TRBV27
clone_size: NA
cdr3_aa: ASSLGGGRDYEQY

j_call: TRBJ1-4
v_call: TRBV27
clone_size: NA
cdr3_aa: ASSGSGAYNEKLF

j_call: NA
v_call: TRBV11-2
clone_size: few
cdr3_aa: ASSLEGGRPYEQY

j_call: TRBJ2-2
v_call: TRBV7-9
clone_size: few
cdr3_aa: ASSLSQGRDGELF

j_call: TRBJ2-5
v_call: TRBV25-1
clone_size: NA
cdr3_aa: ASSRGTSVEETQY

j_call: TRBJ1-4
v_call: TRBV11-2
clone_size: NA
cdr3_aa: ASSSKGGGLF

j_call: TRBJ1-5
v_call: TRBV15
clone_size: few
cdr3_aa: ATSRDRVGQPQH

j_call: NA
v_call: TRBV5-1
clone_size: NA
cdr3_aa: ASRLGQGIYEQY

j_call: TRBJ2-3
v_call: TRBV4-1
clone_size: few
cdr3_aa: ASSHQRERDTQY

j_call: TRBJ1-2
v_call: TRBV12-3/TRBV12-4
clone_size: NA
cdr3_aa: ASRISTGLIYGYT

j_call: TRBJ2-7
v_call: TRBV7-3
clone_size: NA
cdr3_aa: ASSLGGTQGSEQY

j_call: TRBJ2-1
v_call: TRBV7-9
clone_size: NA
cdr3_aa: ASSLLGGLLYNEQF

j_call: TRBJ1-4
v_call: TRBV7-3
clone_size: NA
cdr3_aa: ASSRQGGEKLF

j_call: TRBJ2-4
v_call: TRBV27
clone_size: NA
cdr3_aa: ASSLRTGDIQY

j_call: TRBJ1-2
v_call: TRBV7-8
clone_size: many
cdr3_aa: ASSHPDRVGGYT

j_call: NA
v_call: TRBV6-5
clone_size: NA
cdr3_aa: ASGTGTSGTNEQF

j_call: TRBJ1-1
v_call: TRBV20-1
clone_size: NA
cdr3_aa: SARDPQGGNTEAF

j_call: TRBJ2-1
v_call: TRBV3-1
clone_size: NA
cdr3_aa: ASERASGSGNEQF